The 30 T cell receptor beta chains presented below share a single source sample, sequenced in a study of long-term antiretroviral therapy in people with HIV. The immunoSEQ assay was v3.0, run at survey level. Method: immunoSEQ multiplex PCR; TCRdb's copy keeps in-frame clones and lacks some. The table lists 20,000 or so clones, around 74% of them singletons, with around 6% in the top ten. The specimen was unsorted PBMCs, collected at the start of antiretroviral therapy, before treatment. The source is a man younger than 35 with HIV.

The chain carries TRBV6-5 and TRBJ1-1; D is perhaps TRBD1 (5 bases). With 2 bases removed from V and 8 bases from J, the gap between germline ends came to 15 bases. The CDR3 sequence is 14 residues long. Germline assignment: CDR1 MNHEY and CDR2 SVGAGI. CDR3 bases: TGTGCCAGCAGTTACCGGGGGGGTGAAGGAGAAGCTTTCTTT. Translation gives CASSYRGGEGEAFF.

This clone is a singleton in its sample. The chain employs TRBV5-1 and TRBJ1-2; D uncertain. Germline CDR1 SGHRS, CDR2 YFSETQ. The CDR3 sequence is 14 residues long. The V end lost 0 bases, the J end lost 5 bases, and 11 bases lay between the germline ends. The CDR3, as DNA: TGCGCCAGCAGCTTGGAGGGTGCTACTTATGGCTACACCTTC. Amino acids: CASSLEGATYGYTF.

The chain combines TRBV10-2 with TRBJ2-5; D is ambiguous. The germline V gene encodes CDR1 WSHSY and CDR2 SAAADI. Trimming cost V 10 bases and J 5 bases, with 11 bases left between them. This CDR3 has 11 amino acids. The CDR3 nucleotides are TGCGCCACCCTTAATTATGAGACCCAGTACTTC. This codes for CATLNYETQYF.

This clone showed up just a few times. The chain joins TRBV29-1 to TRBJ1-1; no definite D call. Germline V CDR1 and CDR2: SQVTM, ANQGSEA. The CDR3 extends over 11 amino acids. V lost 7 bases to trimming and J lost 2 bases, with 8 bases between them. Written as DNA, the CDR3 is TGCAGCGGCCTAGATAACACTGAAGCTTTCTTT. Translation gives CSGLDNTEAFF.

The V gene is TRBV18, the J gene TRBJ2-4, with no clear D. The CDR3 runs to 14 residues. The ends were cut back, 3 bases at V and 5 bases at J, with 11 bases in the middle. CDR1 KGHSH and CDR2 LQKENI come from the germline V gene. The chain's CDR3 is CASSPAVNQNIQYF. Written as DNA, the CDR3 is TGTGCCAGCTCACCCGCCGTCAACCAAAACATTCAGTACTTC.

This chain uses TRBV28 with TRBJ2-1; the match to TRBD2 covers 8 bases. Trimming cost V 2 bases and J 7 bases; bases outside gene matches: 7. Germline loops: CDR1 MDHEN, CDR2 SYDVKM. The CDR3 runs 15 residues. The CDR3 protein is CASSLRLAGRNEQFF. CDR3 nucleotides: TGTGCCAGCAGTTTAAGGCTAGCGGGCCGAAATGAGCAGTTCTTC.

This chain uses TRBV7-9 with TRBJ1-5; TRBD1 might be the D (6 bases). The CDR3 covers 15 residues. The ends were cut back, 5 bases at V and 2 bases at J, with 13 bases in the middle. The germline CDR1 and CDR2 sequences are SEHNR and FQNEAQ (reference sequence). The CDR3 DNA reads as TGTGCCAGCAGCGACCAGGGGTATGGCAATCAGCCCCAGCATTTT. It is translated as CASSDQGYGNQPQHF.

This clone appeared once. The chain has TRBV6-1 and TRBJ1-5; TRBD1 matches at 8 bases. The CDR3 is 13 amino acids. From germline, CDR1 is MNHNS and CDR2 SASEGT. V was clipped by 11 bases and J by 6 bases; unmatched bases: 9. Here the CDR3 DNA reads TGTGCCGCTCGCGGACAGGGAAGTCAGCCCCAGCATTTT. Its translation: CAARGQGSQPQHF.

This clone occurred a few times. The CDR3: CASSLPYGPAETQYF. The CDR3 bases are TGTGCCAGCAGCTTGCCGTACGGACCAGCGGAGACCCAGTACTTC. The gene calls are TRBV7-9 and TRBJ2-5; no firm D call. CDR3 size: 15 residues. V dropped 3 bases and J dropped 5 bases, with 16 bases sitting between them. CDR1 and CDR2 (germline): SEHNR, FQNEAQ (reference sequence). Looking up the rest from reference TRBV7-9 and TRBJ2-5 gives the full variable domain: DTGVSQNPRHKITKRGQNVTFRCDPISEHNRLYWYRQTLGQGPEFLTYFQNEAQLEKSRLLSDRFSAERPKGSFSTLEIQRTEQGDSAMYLCASSLPYGPAETQYFGPGTRLLVL.

The chain employs TRBV7-9 and TRBJ2-7; D remains unclear. This CDR3 has 14 residues. Trimming stripped 1 base from V and 3 bases from J, with 10 bases between. CDR1 SEHNR and CDR2 FQNEAQ come from the germline V gene (reference sequence). This CDR3 reads CASSLEGPYYEQYF. Here the CDR3 DNA reads TGTGCCAGCAGCTTAGAGGGCCCCTACTACGAGCAGTACTTC.

The chain couples TRBV28 to TRBJ1-4; TRBD1 aligns across 9 bases. CDR1 is MDHEN and CDR2 is SYDVKM in the germline V gene. The CDR3 contains 14 residues. The V gene end was trimmed by 8 bases and the J gene end by 6 bases; junction bases not matched to a gene: 7. The CDR3 coding sequence is TGTGCCAGCGGCAGAACAGGGGGCGATGAAAAACTGTTTTTT. This encodes CASGRTGGDEKLFF.

The chain is built from TRBV2 and TRBJ2-3, with TRBD2 identical over 9 bases. The CDR3 length is 15 residues. Trimming cost V 8 bases and J 4 bases; bases outside gene matches: 10. Per germline, CDR1 SNHLY and CDR2 FYNNEI. CDR3 nucleotides: TGTGCCAGCCACAAAGCGGGGGGCTATTCAGATACGCAGTATTTT. This gives the protein CASHKAGGYSDTQYF.

In DNA form, the CDR3 reads TGCGCCAGCAGCCAACTCACAGGGACCCGTGAGCAGTTCTTC. Its translation: CASSQLTGTREQFF. J is TRBJ2-1 and V is TRBV4-1, with a weak D call TRBD1 (6 bases). V lost 2 bases and J lost 9, with 14 bases in between. The length of the CDR3 is 14 residues. Per germline, CDR1 MGHRA and CDR2 YSYEKL.

This rearrangement joins TRBV14 to TRBJ2-5, with D unclear. Trimming cost V 1 base and J 5 bases, with 8 bases left between them. Germline V gives CDR1 SGHDN, CDR2 FVKESK. The CDR3 covers 13 residues. Here the CDR3 DNA reads TGTGCCAGCAGCCAAGCATCGTGGGAGACCCAGTACTTC. It encodes CASSQASWETQYF. The full variable domain, its missing parts supplied by reference TRBV14 and TRBJ2-5, is EAGVTQFPSHSVIEKGQTVTLRCDPISGHDNLYWYRRVMGKEIKFLLHFVKESKQDESGMPNNRFLAERTGGTYSTLKVQPAELEDSGVYFCASSQASWETQYFGPGTRLLVL.

This chain connects TRBV11-2 to TRBJ2-1; 8 positions match TRBD2. V gave up 0 bases and J gave up 9 bases; unmatched junction bases: 4. The CDR3 runs to 14 residues. Germline V gene data show CDR1 as SGHAT and CDR2 as FQNNGV. CDR3 nucleotides: TGTGCCAGCAGCTTAGAGGGAAGCGGGAGTGAGCAGTTCTTC. Translated, it gives CASSLEGSGSEQFF.

V and J are TRBV9 and TRBJ2-5; D not resolved. The V gene lost 0 bases and the J gene lost 7 bases, with 16 bases spanning the gap. Germline CDR1 and CDR2: SGDLS and YYNGEE. The CDR3 runs to 15 residues. The CDR3 coding sequence is TGTGCCAGCAGCGTAGGAGTCTACGCCGTTGGGACCCAGTACTTC. It translates to CASSVGVYAVGTQYF.

Here the CDR3 reads CASSLGVDRGLYEQYF. CDR3 sequence (DNA): TGTGCCAGCAGTTTAGGGGTCGACAGGGGACTCTACGAGCAGTACTTC. The rearrangement uses TRBV28 and TRBJ2-7; 8 bases map to TRBD1. The CDR3 has 16 amino acids. J lost 3 bases, V lost 2 bases, and 9 bases had no gene match. Germline CDR1 and CDR2: MDHEN and SYDVKM.

V gene TRBV5-8 combines with J gene TRBJ2-7; TRBD2 is a possible D gene (6 bases). The CDR3 totals 17 residues. Germline V lookup: CDR1 SGHTS, CDR2 YDEGEE. Trimming stripped 1 base from V and 0 bases from J, with 17 bases between. DNA for the CDR3: TGTGCCAGCAGCTTGTACATTCCCACTAGCAGCTCCTACGAGCAGTACTTC. Translation gives CASSLYIPTSSSYEQYF.

V is TRBV7-2 and J is TRBJ2-1; D call uncertain. The CDR3 covers 12 residues. V was shortened by 5 bases and J by 12 bases, with 14 bases between the two germline ends. Germline lookup yields CDR1 SGHTA and CDR2 FQGNSA. In DNA form, the CDR3 reads TGTGCCAGCAGCCGACTGGGATCGATGCAGTTCTTC. Its protein is CASSRLGSMQFF.

V gene TRBV9 combines with J gene TRBJ2-2; D is uncertain. V lost 0 bases to trimming and J lost 5 bases, with 8 bases between them. Germline loops: CDR1 SGDLS, CDR2 YYNGEE. The CDR3 length is 14 residues. The CDR3 coding sequence is TGTGCCAGCAGCGTAGGAACCGTAACCGGGGAGCTGTTTTTT. Translation gives CASSVGTVTGELFF. The whole variable domain, remainder taken from reference TRBV9 and TRBJ2-2, is DSGVTQTPKHLITATGQRVTLRCSPRSGDLSVYWYQQSLDQGLQFLIQYYNGEERAKGNILERFSAQQFPDLHSELNLSSLELGDSALYFCASSVGTVTGELFFGEGSRLTVL.

The CDR3 DNA reads as TGTGCCAGCAGCTTGGCCAATGGCGGATACGAGCAGTACTTC. It translates to CASSLANGGYEQYF. The chain links TRBV5-6 to TRBJ2-7, with D unclear. CDR1 is SGHDT and CDR2 is YYEEEE in the germline V gene. Trimming removed 0 bases at V and 4 bases at J, with 11 bases between. CDR3 length: 14 residues.

The chain carries TRBV7-2 and TRBJ2-7; 7 nucleotides agree with TRBD1. The germline V gene has CDR1 SGHTA and CDR2 FQGNSA. This CDR3 region has 15 residues. V trimming: 5 bases; J trimming: 0 bases; junction bases outside the gene matches: 7. The CDR3 region has the DNA TGTGCCAGCAGCAGTGCCGGGACAGTCTCCTACGAGCAGTACTTC. Protein product: CASSSAGTVSYEQYF.

The V call is TRBV19, the J call TRBJ2-7; D remains ambiguous. Germline CDR1 reads LNHDA; CDR2 reads SQIVND (reference sequence). Trimming removed 7 bases at V and 0 bases at J, with 7 bases between. The CDR3 consists of 12 residues. In nucleotides, the CDR3 is TGTGCCAGTAAGAACAGCTCCTACGAGCAGTACTTC. It yields the protein CASKNSSYEQYF.

V is TRBV9 and J is TRBJ2-1; D ambiguous. CDR3 length equals 15 residues. CDR1 is SGDLS, CDR2 YYNGEE, per germline. Trimming stripped 0 bases from V and 7 bases from J, with 14 bases between. The chain's CDR3 is CASSVDSGSPNEQFF. DNA of the CDR3: TGTGCCAGCAGCGTAGATTCCGGGTCCCCTAATGAGCAGTTCTTC.

V gene TRBV29-1 combines with J gene TRBJ2-7; TRBD2 matches 7 bases. The V segment lost 4 bases and the J segment 3 bases; nucleotides outside the gene matches: 6. There are 13 residues in the CDR3. The germline gives CDR1 SQVTM, CDR2 ANQGSEA. CDR3 sequence: CSVASGKGYEQYF. The CDR3 DNA reads as TGCAGCGTTGCGAGCGGGAAGGGCTACGAGCAGTACTTC.

This clone is a singleton in its sample. V gene TRBV29-1 combines with J gene TRBJ2-1, with TRBD2 matching over 10 bases. Per the germline V gene, CDR1 is SQVTM and CDR2 is ANQGSEA. The CDR3 sequence is 13 residues long. V was clipped by 6 bases and J by 7 bases; unmatched bases: 6. The CDR3 DNA is TGCAGCGTCCTAGCGGGAGTAGTGAATGAGCAGTTCTTC. Translated, it gives CSVLAGVVNEQFF.

This chain connects TRBV28 to TRBJ2-4; 9 bases agree with TRBD1. Germline-derived CDR1 and CDR2 are MDHEN and SYDVKM. The CDR3 covers 15 residues. V lost 5 bases, J lost 7 bases, and 9 bases stayed unmatched. The CDR3 nucleotides are TGTGCCAGCAGTGCCTTGGGACAGGGTACGAACATTCAGTACTTC. This encodes CASSALGQGTNIQYF.

This chain links TRBV7-2 with TRBJ2-7; 10 positions match TRBD2. The germline V gene encodes CDR1 SGHTA and CDR2 FQGNSA. V gave up 5 bases and J gave up 3 bases; unmatched junction bases: 16. The CDR3 contains 18 residues. The CDR3 here is CASSLLALAGVSSYEQYF. Here the CDR3 DNA reads TGTGCCAGCAGCCTCCTTGCCCTAGCGGGAGTCTCAAGCTACGAGCAGTACTTC.

This clone was detected only a few times. V gene TRBV7-2 combines with J gene TRBJ2-7, with 9 bases identical to TRBD2. After removal of 3 bases from V and 0 bases from J, the junction contained 3 bases not matched to a gene. The CDR3 consists of 15 residues. Germline V CDR1 and CDR2: SGHTA, FQGNSA. CDR3 sequence: CASSFSSGSSYEQYF. The CDR3 DNA follows: TGTGCCAGCAGCTTTAGTAGCGGGAGCTCCTACGAGCAGTACTTC.

The chain employs TRBV10-3 and TRBJ2-7, with TRBD2 identical over 11 bases. The trim removed 10 bases at V and 3 bases at J, leaving 2 bases unmatched. This CDR3 is built from 12 residues. Germline lookup yields CDR1 ENHRY and CDR2 SYGVKD. The chain's CDR3 is CASGTSGYEQYF. For the CDR3, the DNA is TGTGCCAGCGGGACTAGCGGCTACGAGCAGTACTTC.